Here is one T cell receptor beta chain with its context. The antigen is unknown. The CDR3 is made up of 13 amino acids. V was pared by 1 base and J by 7 bases, with 4 bases of the junction left unmatched. Germline CDR1 LNHDA, CDR2 SQIVND (reference sequence). The data were produced by immunoSEQ multiplex PCR, yet TCRdb's version contains in-frame clones alone and is incomplete. The table shows approximately 49,000 clones, with approximately 80% occurring only once. This sample was taken from a study of OX40 agonist ivuxolimab in advanced cancers. As for the study in general: Given to patients was ivuxolimab, an agonistic anti-OX40 (CD134) antibody. Among those treated, three patients had partial responses, one with hepatocellular carcinoma and two with cutaneous melanoma.

Findings of the study overall: Some patients without response likewise showed low normalized clonal expansion. Partial responders dosed at 0.1-3.0 mg/kg displayed clonal expansion ranking among the lowest.

The sequences come from CD4+ or CD8+ T cells sorted from blood, collected in a trial of the OX40 agonist ivuxolimab. The receptor comes from an adult with an advanced solid tumor such as melanoma, head and neck, liver or kidney cancer. This rearrangement joins TRBV19 to TRBJ2-7, with 7 nucleotides matching TRBD1. The DNA of the CDR3 is TGTGCCAGTAGTATAGTTTCGGACAGGGAGCAGTACTTC. This encodes CASSIVSDREQYF. Using reference TRBV19 and TRBJ2-7 for the parts outside the CDR3, the full variable domain is DGGITQSPKYLFRKEGQNVTLSCEQNLNHDAMYWYRQDPGQGLRLIYYSQIVNDFQKGDIAEGYSVSREKKESFPLTVTSAQKNPTAFYLCASSIVSDREQYFGPGTRLTVT.